This T cell receptor beta chain appears in the sequencing data of a study of blood T cell repertoires in COVID-19. In the study overall: PBMCs, B-cell-depleted T cells, or T cells were the source of the cDNA or gDNA that made up the material.

Original analysis: Estimated nucleated cell counts came from reference gene primer amplification. Clones were sequenced by immunoSEQ multiplex PCR, and TCRdb holds only the in-frame ones, with some missing. The V and J calls and clone size are taken from that table; D and trimming were inferred from the DNA. The sample consists of some 270,000 clones, roughly 88% of them appearing once. The trim removed 2 bases at V and 9 bases at J, leaving 10 bases unmatched. Germline CDR1 and CDR2: LGHDT and YNNKEL (reference sequence). The CDR3 runs 17 residues. The V gene is TRBV3-1 (or the pseudogene TRBV3-2), the J gene TRBJ2-2; 12 nucleotides line up with TRBD2. The source material was peripheral blood. This sequence was found in a woman aged 70-85 years with acute or convalescent COVID-19. DNA of the CDR3: TGTGCCAGCAGCCAACCGATCCTAGCGGGGGGGCCCAGGGAGCTGTTTTTT. Translating gives CASSQPILAGGPRELFF.